The 5 T cell receptor beta chains below come from one sample, sequenced in a study of Graves' ophthalmopathy and Graves' hyperthyroidism. RNA transcripts provided the template for amplifying TCR beta CDR3 regions. HTBI primers served in a first-round RT-PCR, which a second-round multiplex PCR followed. TCRdb re-derived calls from the multiplex PCR reads in MiXCR, one entry per CDR3 protein. Of about 39,000 distinct CDR3 sequences in the sample, around half were seen once. Sequencing was performed on peripheral blood. Every receptor here comes from an adult woman with stable Graves' hyperthyroidism.

The sample holds a few counts of this clonotype. V usage is TRBV20-1 and J usage is TRBJ2-7; a weak D match, TRBD1 (5 bases). This CDR3 is built from 12 residues. CDR1 and CDR2 (germline): DFQATT, SNEGSKA (reference sequence). Trimming stripped 6 bases from V and 1 base from J, with 10 bases between. The CDR3 sequence is CSARQLSYEQYF. CDR3 coding DNA: TGCAGTGCGAGACAGCTGTCCTACGAGCAGTACTTC.

CDR3 amino acids: CASSYSWTGFGYTF. In nucleotides, the CDR3 is TGTGCCAGCAGTTACTCGTGGACAGGGTTTGGCTACACCTTC. J is TRBJ1-2 and V is TRBV6-1; 8 bases align to TRBD1. Per the germline V gene, CDR1 is MNHNS and CDR2 is SASEGT. The V gene end was trimmed by 5 bases and the J gene end by 7 bases; junction bases not matched to a gene: 9. The CDR3 runs to 14 residues.

This clonotype occurred many times. The gene calls are TRBV5-1 and TRBJ1-1; 9 nucleotides line up with TRBD1. The CDR3 runs 17 residues. Germline trimming cut 4 bases from V and 4 bases from J; bases unmatched to any gene: 14. Germline CDR1 is SGHRS and CDR2 is YFSETQ. The CDR3 region is CASSHGPGTGSSTEAFF. CDR3 DNA: TGCGCCAGCAGCCACGGTCCCGGGACAGGGTCGAGCACTGAAGCTTTCTTT.

This clonotype was counted between two and nine times. A much larger clone differs from this one at a single base, so this may be a read error. V and J are TRBV13 and TRBJ1-1, with 8 nucleotides matching TRBD1. V shed 5 bases and J 1 base; nucleotides not matched to a gene: 3. Germline lookup yields CDR1 PRHDT and CDR2 FYEKMQ (reference sequence). The CDR3 is 14 residues long. In DNA, the CDR3 is TGTGCCAGCAGCCCCGGGACAGGGAACACTGAAGCTTTCTTT. Its translation is CASSPGTGNTEAFF. Based on the CDR3 plus reference TRBV13 and TRBJ1-1, the full variable domain is AAGVIQSPRHLIKEKRETATLKCYPIPRHDTVYWYQQGPGQDPQFLISFYEKMQSDKGSIPDRFSAQQFSDYHSELNMSSLELGDSALYFCASSPGTGNTEAFFGQGTRLTVV.

The V gene is TRBV24-1, the J gene TRBJ2-5, with 10 nucleotides matching TRBD1. The CDR3 spans 17 residues. With 2 bases clipped from V and 1 base from J, the junction kept 6 bases outside the gene matches. The V gene's germline CDR1 is KGHDR and CDR2 SFDVKD. The CDR3 loop reads CATSDSTGTGVQETQYF. DNA for the CDR3: TGTGCCACCAGTGATTCCACCGGGACAGGGGTCCAAGAGACCCAGTACTTC.